The 14 T cell receptor beta chains reported below all come from one sample, sequenced in a study of OX40 agonist ivuxolimab in advanced cancers. Clones were read by immunoSEQ multiplex PCR, and TCRdb kept only the in-frame ones, dropping some. The repertoire holds about 46,000 clones, with roughly nine tenths as singletons. Specimen: CD4+ or CD8+ T cells sorted from blood, collected in a trial of the OX40 agonist ivuxolimab. Every receptor here comes from an adult with an advanced solid tumor such as melanoma, head and neck, liver or kidney cancer.

This sequence joins TRBV5-4 and TRBJ1-1, with a possible D match to TRBD1 (6 bases). The CDR3 length is 13 residues. V lost 0 bases and J 7 bases, leaving 10 bases between the germline ends. Germline lookup yields CDR1 SGHNT and CDR2 YYREEE (reference sequence). The CDR3 protein is CASSLVPGDEAFF. CDR3 coding DNA: TGTGCCAGCAGCTTGGTCCCAGGGGATGAAGCTTTCTTT.

The chain recombines TRBV28 with TRBJ1-1; TRBD1 aligns across 7 bases. The CDR3 sequence is 14 residues long. Germline loops: CDR1 MDHEN, CDR2 SYDVKM. The ends lost 4 bases at V and 2 bases at J; junction bases unmatched: 4. The CDR3 here is CASSSRTGNTEAFF. The CDR3 DNA follows: TGTGCCAGCAGTTCCCGGACAGGAAACACTGAAGCTTTCTTT. Full variable domain (missing parts from reference TRBV28 and TRBJ1-1): DVKVTQSSRYLVKRTGEKVFLECVQDMDHENMFWYRQDPGLGLRLIYFSYDVKMKEKGDIPEGYSVSREKKERFSLILESASTNQTSMYLCASSSRTGNTEAFFGQGTRLTVV.

This clone appeared a few times. The chain is built from TRBV7-6 and TRBJ2-1, with a weak D call TRBD2 (5 bases). This CDR3 region has 14 residues. Per germline, CDR1 SGHVS and CDR2 FNYEAQ. The V gene lost 0 bases and the J gene lost 7 bases, with 10 bases spanning the gap. The CDR3 sequence is CASSLAGSGNEQFF. In DNA form, the CDR3 reads TGTGCCAGCAGCTTAGCGGGGTCGGGGAATGAGCAGTTCTTC. Looking up the rest from reference TRBV7-6 and TRBJ2-1 gives the full variable domain: GAGVSQSPRYKVTKRGQDVALRCDPISGHVSLYWYRQALGQGPEFLTYFNYEAQQDKSGLPNDRFSAERPEGSISTLTIQRTEQRDSAMYRCASSLAGSGNEQFFGPGTRLTVL.

The gene calls are TRBV28 and TRBJ1-1; no clear D. This CDR3 spans 13 amino acids. Germline V gives CDR1 MDHEN, CDR2 SYDVKM. Trimming left V 0 bases short and J 3 bases short, with 5 bases between. The CDR3 loop reads CASSLWVYTEAFF. For the CDR3, the DNA is TGTGCCAGCAGTTTATGGGTTTACACTGAAGCTTTCTTT. The variable domain in full, completed from reference TRBV28 and TRBJ1-1, reads DVKVTQSSRYLVKRTGEKVFLECVQDMDHENMFWYRQDPGLGLRLIYFSYDVKMKEKGDIPEGYSVSREKKERFSLILESASTNQTSMYLCASSLWVYTEAFFGQGTRLTVV.

The J gene is TRBJ1-2, the V gene TRBV13; 9 bases line up with TRBD1. The CDR3 consists of 14 residues. Unmatched junction bases numbered 3, after V lost 6 bases and J lost 1 base. CDR1 and CDR2 from the germline V gene are PRHDT and FYEKMQ (reference sequence). CDR3 in DNA: TGTGCCAGCAGAGAGGGACAGGGTAACTATGGCTACACCTTC. It is translated as CASREGQGNYGYTF.

The count of this clone is one. The rearrangement joins TRBV7-9 to TRBJ1-1; tentative D call: TRBD1 (6 bases). Germline V gene sequence: CDR1 SEHNR, CDR2 FQNEAQ (reference sequence). This CDR3 has 14 residues. Trimming shortened V by 1 base and J by 5 bases, and 11 bases separated the two germline ends. The DNA of the CDR3 is TGTGCCAGCAGCTTAGGACCCAGGGGAACTGAAGCTTTCTTT. It specifies CASSLGPRGTEAFF.

The rearrangement joins TRBV25-1 to TRBJ2-7; the D call may be TRBD1 or TRBD2 (5 bases each). Germline-derived CDR1 and CDR2 are MGHDK and SYGVNS. V was trimmed by 2 bases and J by 2 bases, leaving 10 bases between them. This CDR3 has 14 residues. CDR3 nucleotides: TGTGCCAGCAGTGAACTGGGGGTAACCTACGAGCAGTACTTC. Translated: CASSELGVTYEQYF.

DNA for the CDR3: TGCAGCTACACGAACACCGGGGAGCTGTTTTTT. Translation: CSYTNTGELFF. The chain combines TRBV29-1 with TRBJ2-2, with no clear D. The CDR3 has 11 amino acids. Germline assignment: CDR1 SQVTM and CDR2 ANQGSEA. V lost 8 bases and J 0 bases, leaving 4 bases between the germline ends.

The chain is built from TRBV4-1 and TRBJ1-2, with D hard to call. V lost 0 bases to trimming and J lost 7 bases, with 15 bases between them. Germline V gene sequence: CDR1 MGHRA, CDR2 YSYEKL. The CDR3 has 15 amino acids. CDR3 residues: CASSQEVRVYLGYTF. The CDR3 DNA is TGCGCCAGCAGCCAAGAGGTACGGGTATATCTTGGCTACACCTTC.

The chain couples TRBV27 to TRBJ1-6; no reliable D call. Looked up from germline, CDR1 is MNHEY and CDR2 is SMNVEV (reference sequence). The length of the CDR3 is 12 residues. Deletions cut 5 bases from V and 9 bases from J, with 8 bases between. DNA for the CDR3: TGTGCCAGCAGTGAGGAGGGTTCACCCCTCCACTTT. Encoded protein: CASSEEGSPLHF.

This chain connects TRBV4-1 to TRBJ2-1; 10 bases are a match to TRBD2. Germline loops: CDR1 MGHRA, CDR2 YSYEKL. V was pared by 1 base and J by 8 bases, with 8 bases of the junction left unmatched. The CDR3 length is 16 residues. CDR3 in DNA: TGCGCCAGCAGCCAAGTATTTAGCGGGAGGTCATATGAGCAGTTCTTC. It is translated as CASSQVFSGRSYEQFF.

The chain is built from TRBV10-2 and TRBJ2-7; the D is unclear. The ends were cut back, 0 bases at V and 12 bases at J, with 15 bases in the middle. The V gene's germline CDR1 is WSHSY and CDR2 SAAADI. This CDR3 region has 13 residues. CDR3 in DNA: TGCGCCAGCAGTGAGTCGAAGTGGGCCGACCTGTACGTC. Protein: CASSESKWADLYV.

This chain joins TRBV7-6 and TRBJ2-7, with a possible D match to TRBD2 (5 bases). Germline V gene lookup returns CDR1 SGHVS and CDR2 FNYEAQ. V shed 0 bases and J shed 3 bases, with 6 bases lying between them. The CDR3 loop spans 13 amino acids. The CDR3 DNA sequence: TGTGCCAGCAGCTTAGCCGGGGACTACGAGCAGTACTTC. Residues: CASSLAGDYEQYF.

This clone was found once. The chain carries TRBV7-9 and TRBJ2-7; no clear D. This CDR3 comprises 14 residues. The germline V gene has CDR1 SEHNR and CDR2 FQNEAQ (reference sequence). Trimming removed 1 base from V and 0 bases from J, with 7 bases in between. This CDR3 is CASSLVANSYEQYF. The CDR3 bases are TGTGCCAGCAGCTTAGTCGCGAACTCCTACGAGCAGTACTTC.